The rows below give T cell receptor beta chains drawn from one sample of a study of blood T cell repertoires in COVID-19. Measured with immunoSEQ multiplex PCR; TCRdb has only the in-frame clones, and not every one. Of around 230,000 clones listed, roughly nine tenths are singletons. The sequenced material came from PBMCs or T cells enriched from blood (not recorded which). All receptors derive from a woman aged 25-40 years with acute COVID-19. The conserved cysteine and the conserved F or W are not part of the CDR3 here. D genes are given only for firm matches. Where a row states a size, it is once, few, many or the class of an expanded clone; other rows omit it.

D: TRBD1
V: TRBV2
size: .
CDR3: ASSKTGASGNTIY

D: TRBD1
V: TRBV19
size: .
CDR3: ASFNGQGSEKLF

D: .
V: TRBV11-2
size: few
CDR3: ASSLEISGYNEQF

D: TRBD1
V: TRBV19
size: .
CDR3: ASKVRTGGGYT

D: TRBD2
V: TRBV10-3
size: .
CDR3: AISGLRTSGGEETQY

D: TRBD2
V: TRBV6-2/TRBV6-3
size: .
CDR3: ASSYPALAGSYEQY

D: .
V: TRBV19
size: .
CDR3: ASSLRSDPNQPQH

D: TRBD1
V: TRBV10-3
size: .
CDR3: AISPGGEGHTQY

D: TRBD2
V: TRBV5-4
size: .
CDR3: ASSLGLAGDLSYEQY

D: .
V: TRBV3-1/TRBV3-2
size: once
CDR3: ASSQGGTQYLTNTIY

D: .
V: TRBV4-1
size: .
CDR3: ASSLPGGDEQF

D: .
V: TRBV5-1
size: .
CDR3: ASSGDPNQPQH

D: .
V: TRBV5-1
size: .
CDR3: ASSLARESGTTVGGYT

D: .
V: TRBV25-1
size: few
CDR3: ASSESLSGFKDTDTQY

D: TRBD1
V: TRBV19
size: .
CDR3: ASTGTAWGYGYT

D: TRBD1
V: TRBV29-1
size: .
CDR3: SATGTGGERYTEAF

D: .
V: TRBV4-2
size: .
CDR3: ASSQDPYVNQPQH

D: .
V: TRBV4-1
size: .
CDR3: ASSRSGTTTEAF

D: TRBD2
V: TRBV19
size: .
CDR3: ASSMGRGSSGGRINEQF

D: .
V: TRBV5-1
size: .
CDR3: ASSILEGGNYGYT

D: .
V: TRBV7-9
size: .
CDR3: ASSLGQLYNEQF

D: TRBD1
V: TRBV3-1/TRBV3-2
size: .
CDR3: ASSLGQGQTGELF

D: .
V: TRBV6-5
size: .
CDR3: ASSYTGGRGNTIY

D: .
V: TRBV9
size: .
CDR3: ASSVAGLRDTEAF

D: .
V: TRBV9
size: once
CDR3: ASSTLGMTNEKLF

D: .
V: TRBV6-1
size: .
CDR3: ASSEYQGPISSGANVLT

D: TRBD1
V: TRBV7-2
size: .
CDR3: ASSLQGANTEAF

D: TRBD1
V: TRBV11-2
size: .
CDR3: ASSLRTGPYGYT

D: TRBD2
V: TRBV18
size: few
CDR3: ASSPRGLGYYEQF

D: TRBD1
V: TRBV9
size: few
CDR3: ASSVGGQGWYEQY

D: .
V: TRBV7-2
size: .
CDR3: ASSRLEGTNTEAF

D: .
V: TRBV5-1
size: .
CDR3: ASSPGDSLPLYGYT

D: TRBD1
V: TRBV28
size: .
CDR3: ASSVNRGISGLAKNIQY

D: .
V: TRBV7-2
size: .
CDR3: ASGYRLANEQF

D: .
V: TRBV19
size: .
CDR3: ASSMSGVGAKNIQY

D: .
V: TRBV13
size: .
CDR3: ASSLGWRGGNTIY

D: .
V: TRBV5-1
size: .
CDR3: ASTPYGSGSTDTQY